This T cell receptor beta chain was captured by sequencing in a study of post-analysis software for immune sequencing data. Notes on the study in general: Patients used roughly five TRBV segments, including TRBV5-6, TRBV5-1 and TRBV20-1, more often than controls.

cDNA libraries of TCR beta carried unique molecular identifiers. Each CDR3 protein is one row after TCRdb ran MiXCR on the PCR reads. The data show around 700,000 distinct CDR3 sequences, roughly three fifths seen once. Details on this clonotype: What it recognizes is unknown. One junction end disagrees with the germline gene, perhaps due to a read error.

Germline V lookup: CDR1 DFQATT, CDR2 SNEGSKA (reference sequence). There are 15 residues in the CDR3. Sequencing used blood. The chain employs TRBV20-1 and TRBJ2-3, with 9 bases matching TRBD2. This TCR was sampled from a girl aged 2-10 years with multiple sclerosis. The CDR3 coding sequence is TGCAGTGCTCCACGGGAGGGGACTAGCATAGATACGCAGTATTTT. Its protein is CSAPREGTSIDTQYF.